This entry features one T cell receptor beta chain sequence. The data originate from a study of blood T cell repertoires in COVID-19. Study background: Acute and convalescent COVID-19 specimens originated in the United States, Italy and Spain.

Repertoires were generated with immunoSEQ multiplex PCR, while TCRdb's copy carries only in-frame clones and drops some. The sample shows under 250,000 clones, 85% of them seen only once. The sample was PBMCs or T cells enriched from blood (not recorded which). The clonotype comes from a woman aged 45-60 years with acute COVID-19.

The CDR3 nucleotides read TGTGCCAGCAGTGACATCCCGTGGGGTTTTGGGGGGGATAATTCACCCCTCCACTTT. Encoded protein: CASSDIPWGFGGDNSPLHF. The genes are TRBV6-1 and TRBJ1-6, with D maybe TRBD1 (5 bases). CDR1 and CDR2 from the germline V gene are MNHNS and SASEGT. This CDR3 region has 19 residues. The V gene lost 3 bases and the J gene lost 5 bases, with 23 bases spanning the gap.